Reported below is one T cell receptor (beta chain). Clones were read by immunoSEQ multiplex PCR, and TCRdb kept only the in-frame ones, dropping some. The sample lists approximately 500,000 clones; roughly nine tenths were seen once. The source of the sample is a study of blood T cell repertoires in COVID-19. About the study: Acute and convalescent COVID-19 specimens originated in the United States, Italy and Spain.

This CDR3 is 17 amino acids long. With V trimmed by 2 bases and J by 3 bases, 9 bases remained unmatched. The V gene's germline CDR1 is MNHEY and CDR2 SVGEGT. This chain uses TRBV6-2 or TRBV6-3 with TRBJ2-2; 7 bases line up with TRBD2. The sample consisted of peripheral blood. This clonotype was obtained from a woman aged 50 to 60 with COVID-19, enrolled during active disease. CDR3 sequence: CASSYGRARMDTGELFF. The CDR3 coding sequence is TGTGCCAGCAGTTACGGGAGGGCCAGGATGGACACCGGGGAGCTGTTTTTT.